These 12 T cell receptor beta chains were sequenced from one sample in a study of glioma-infiltrating T cells after dendritic cell vaccination. Profiled with immunoSEQ multiplex PCR; TCRdb holds only in-frame clones, not every one. This sample yields 85,000 to 110,000 clones, of which roughly four fifths are seen a single time; 12% belongs to the top ten. The sample was blood, taken before dendritic cell vaccination. The receptors were gathered from a human donor with glioblastoma.

This rearrangement joins TRBV10-1 to TRBJ1-2, with no clear D. The CDR3 loop spans 14 amino acids. From germline, CDR1 is WNHNN and CDR2 SYGVQD (reference sequence). The V end was cut by 4 bases, the J end by 7 bases, with 16 bases between. CDR3 nucleotides: TGCGCCAGCAGTGGAGGAACCGGAGGCGTTGGCTACACCTTC. Protein product: CASSGGTGGVGYTF.

This chain joins TRBV7-9 and TRBJ2-5; TRBD2 matches 10 bases. The J call may be in error: the DNA end matches TRBJ2-7 better. CDR3 length: 15 residues. Germline V gives CDR1 SEHNR, CDR2 FQNEAQ (reference sequence). The CDR3 loop is CASSFPSGGLYEQYF. CDR3 nucleotides: TGTGCCAGCAGCTTCCCTAGCGGGGGCTTATACGAGCAGTACTTC.

This chain connects TRBV19 to TRBJ2-3; D remains unclear. Looked up from germline, CDR1 is LNHDA and CDR2 is SQIVND (reference sequence). Trimming took off 9 bases at V and 0 bases at J, with 4 bases between the two ends. The CDR3 extends over 11 amino acids. CDR3 region: CASESTDTQYF. The CDR3 DNA is TGTGCCAGCGAGAGCACAGATACGCAGTATTTT.

The rearrangement links TRBV7-2 to TRBJ2-3; 8 positions agree with TRBD2. This CDR3 comprises 15 residues. V lost 5 bases and J lost 2; bases outside the gene matches: 6. CDR1 is SGHTA, CDR2 FQGNSA, per germline. Written as DNA, the CDR3 is TGTGCCAGCAGCCGTAGCGGGGACTACACAGATACGCAGTATTTT. Amino acids: CASSRSGDYTDTQYF.

The V and J genes are TRBV25-1 and TRBJ2-7; 8 bases align to TRBD2. Germline CDR1 reads MGHDK; CDR2 reads SYGVNS. V shed 0 bases, J shed 0 bases, and the junction held 4 bases outside the gene matches. CDR3 length equals 16 residues. In DNA, the CDR3 is TGTGCCAGCAGTGAATACGCGGGGGGAAGCTCCTACGAGCAGTACTTC. Amino acid sequence: CASSEYAGGSSYEQYF.

The V and J genes are TRBV9 and TRBJ2-3, with 13 bases aligning to TRBD2. Germline-derived CDR1 and CDR2 are SGDLS and YYNGEE. This CDR3 has 17 residues. The ends lost 3 bases at V and 2 bases at J; junction bases unmatched: 6. In nucleotides, the CDR3 is TGTGCCAGCAGCGGGAGGACTAGCGGGGGCCTCACAGATACGCAGTATTTT. As protein: CASSGRTSGGLTDTQYF.

The chain couples TRBV7-2 to TRBJ2-3; D is uncertain. This CDR3 is 15 amino acids long. V was trimmed by 0 bases and J by 1 base, leaving 8 bases between them. Germline CDR1 SGHTA, CDR2 FQGNSA. CDR3 protein: CASSLASRGTDTQYF. As DNA, the CDR3 is TGTGCCAGCAGCTTAGCGTCCCGAGGCACAGATACGCAGTATTTT.

This rearrangement joins TRBV13 to TRBJ1-2, with TRBD1 matching over 7 bases. The CDR3 totals 17 residues. Germline V CDR1 and CDR2: PRHDT, FYEKMQ (reference sequence). J lost 4 bases, V lost 1 base, and 12 bases had no gene match. CDR3 amino acids: CASSLEGADRNFYGYTF. As DNA, the CDR3 is TGTGCCAGCAGCTTAGAGGGGGCGGACAGGAACTTCTATGGCTACACCTTC.

In its sample, this clone was seen once. The genes are TRBV19 and TRBJ1-2, with no clear D. V lost 6 bases to trimming and J lost 6 bases, with 14 bases between them. Germline lookup yields CDR1 LNHDA and CDR2 SQIVND (reference sequence). This CDR3 is 13 amino acids long. CDR3 in amino acids: CASSPQRRDGYTF. DNA of the CDR3: TGTGCCAGTAGCCCACAGAGGAGGGATGGCTACACCTTC.

The sample holds a few counts of this clone. The rearrangement joins TRBV14 to TRBJ1-1; 7 bases are shared with TRBD1. From germline, CDR1 is SGHDN and CDR2 FVKESK. V was clipped by 6 bases and J by 7 bases; unmatched bases: 5. There are 12 residues in the CDR3. CDR3 DNA: TGTGCCAGCAGACGGTCAGGGGGTGAAGCTTTCTTT. Translation: CASRRSGGEAFF.

The rearrangement uses TRBV18 and TRBJ2-7, with D maybe TRBD1 (6 bases). Germline V CDR1 and CDR2: KGHSH, LQKENI. V lost 1 base and J lost 6, with 10 bases in between. The CDR3 runs 13 residues. CDR3 coding DNA: TGTGCCAGCTCACCACGGCAGGGGAGCGAGCAGTACTTC. Translated: CASSPRQGSEQYF.

This clone is a singleton in its sample. The V call is TRBV11-2, the J call TRBJ1-1; TRBD1 is a possible D gene (5 bases). CDR3 length equals 18 residues. V was pared by 4 bases and J by 6 bases, with 27 bases between. Germline CDR1 SGHAT, CDR2 FQNNGV. The CDR3 DNA follows: TGTGCCAGCAGCTCCGTATCAGGAGGGCCAGGGATTTTGGCTGAAGCTTTCTTT. It codes for CASSSVSGGPGILAEAFF.